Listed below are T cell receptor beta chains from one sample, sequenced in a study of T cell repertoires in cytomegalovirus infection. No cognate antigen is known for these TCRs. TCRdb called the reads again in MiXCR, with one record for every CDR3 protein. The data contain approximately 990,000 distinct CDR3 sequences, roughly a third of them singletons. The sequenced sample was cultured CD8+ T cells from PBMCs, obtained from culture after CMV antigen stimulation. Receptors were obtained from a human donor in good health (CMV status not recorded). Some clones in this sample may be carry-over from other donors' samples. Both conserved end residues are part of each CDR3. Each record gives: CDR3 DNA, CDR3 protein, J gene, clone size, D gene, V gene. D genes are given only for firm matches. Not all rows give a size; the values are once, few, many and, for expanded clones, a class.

CDR3 DNA: TGTGCCGGCCCGGACTCATCTGTGGCCAACGTCCTGACTTTC
CDR3 protein: CAGPDSSVANVLTF
J gene: TRBJ2-6
clone size: few
D gene: -
V gene: TRBV7-6

CDR3 DNA: TGTGCCAGCAGGCAACCTCGGGACGGCCCCCCAAACACCGGGGAGCTGTTTTTT
CDR3 protein: CASRQPRDGPPNTGELFF
J gene: TRBJ2-2
clone size: many
D gene: -
V gene: TRBV7-9

CDR3 DNA: TGTGCCAGCAGTTCCGGGACGGGCACAGATACGCAGTATTTT
CDR3 protein: CASSSGTGTDTQYF
J gene: TRBJ2-3
clone size: -
D gene: -
V gene: TRBV28

CDR3 DNA: TGTGCCATCAGTGAGTCACACAAGAACACTGAAGCTTTCTTT
CDR3 protein: CAISESHKNTEAFF
J gene: TRBJ1-1
clone size: -
D gene: -
V gene: TRBV10-3

CDR3 DNA: TGTGCCAGCAGTTACAACGCGTTGGGGGGGGAGCAGTACTTC
CDR3 protein: CASSYNALGGEQYF
J gene: TRBJ2-7
clone size: -
D gene: TRBD2
V gene: TRBV6-5

CDR3 DNA: TGTGCCAGTAGTATATCCGCCGCGGGGGCTTTCTTT
CDR3 protein: CASSISAAGAFF
J gene: TRBJ1-1
clone size: few
D gene: -
V gene: TRBV19

CDR3 DNA: TGTGCCAGCAGTGTGGACGGGCTCCAAGAGACCCAGTACTTC
CDR3 protein: CASSVDGLQETQYF
J gene: TRBJ2-5
clone size: -
D gene: -
V gene: TRBV6-1

CDR3 DNA: TGTGCCAGCAGCTCGACTGGGCCCCAAGGGAGCAATCAGCCCCAGCATTTT
CDR3 protein: CASSSTGPQGSNQPQHF
J gene: TRBJ1-5
clone size: many
D gene: -
V gene: TRBV7-2

CDR3 DNA: TGTGCCAGCAGCGTAGGCGAACGGCCCGTAGCTAACTATGGCTACACCTTC
CDR3 protein: CASSVGERPVANYGYTF
J gene: TRBJ1-2
clone size: -
D gene: -
V gene: TRBV9

CDR3 DNA: TGTGCCAGCAGCTTAGGTGTCGGGGAGGCAGATACGCAGTATTTT
CDR3 protein: CASSLGVGEADTQYF
J gene: TRBJ2-3
clone size: few
D gene: -
V gene: TRBV11-1

CDR3 DNA: TGTGCCAGCAGCCCTAGCGGGGGGGAGCAGACCCAGTACTTC
CDR3 protein: CASSPSGGEQTQYF
J gene: TRBJ2-5
clone size: many
D gene: TRBD2
V gene: TRBV7-9

CDR3 DNA: TGTGCCAGCAGCTTATCACGGAGAAGGATTGGTGGTTATAACAATGAGCAGTTCTTC
CDR3 protein: CASSLSRRRIGGYNNEQFF
J gene: TRBJ2-1
clone size: -
D gene: -
V gene: TRBV5-6

CDR3 DNA: TGTGCCAGCAGTTCCTTCAGGGCAGGTCGGTTCTATGGCTACACCTTC
CDR3 protein: CASSSFRAGRFYGYTF
J gene: TRBJ1-2
clone size: -
D gene: -
V gene: TRBV27

CDR3 DNA: TGTGCCAGCAGTTTCCAGGGTTACTATCAGCCCCAGCATTTT
CDR3 protein: CASSFQGYYQPQHF
J gene: TRBJ1-5
clone size: many
D gene: -
V gene: TRBV7-2

CDR3 DNA: TGTGCCAGCAGCCCTAGCGGGGGGACTTACGAGCAGTACTTC
CDR3 protein: CASSPSGGTYEQYF
J gene: TRBJ2-7
clone size: many
D gene: TRBD2
V gene: TRBV7-6

CDR3 DNA: TGCGCCAGCAGCTTTGGACTATCCCCCTACAATGAGCAGTTCTTC
CDR3 protein: CASSFGLSPYNEQFF
J gene: TRBJ2-1
clone size: few
D gene: -
V gene: TRBV4-3

CDR3 DNA: TGTGCCAGCAGCCCTGCCCGGGCCCGGGGCTATGGCTACACCTTC
CDR3 protein: CASSPARARGYGYTF
J gene: TRBJ1-2
clone size: -
D gene: -
V gene: TRBV12-3/TRBV12-4

CDR3 DNA: TGCGCCAGCAGCCAAGATCATGCAGGGGCCGACTACGAGCAGTACTTC
CDR3 protein: CASSQDHAGADYEQYF
J gene: TRBJ2-7
clone size: -
D gene: -
V gene: TRBV4-1

CDR3 DNA: TGTGCCAGCAACAGGGAACCGAGGACAGGGGGTGTTCAGCCCCAGCATTTT
CDR3 protein: CASNREPRTGGVQPQHF
J gene: TRBJ1-5
clone size: -
D gene: TRBD1
V gene: TRBV2

CDR3 DNA: TGTGCCAGCCAAACAGGCCTTAACTATGGCTACACCTTC
CDR3 protein: CASQTGLNYGYTF
J gene: TRBJ1-2
clone size: -
D gene: -
V gene: TRBV19

CDR3 DNA: TGTGCCAGCAGCTCGTCGGCTGAGACCCAGTACTTC
CDR3 protein: CASSSSAETQYF
J gene: TRBJ2-5
clone size: -
D gene: -
V gene: TRBV12-3/TRBV12-4

CDR3 DNA: TGTGCCAGCAGCACCCGGACAGGGGGCTATGGCTACACCTTC
CDR3 protein: CASSTRTGGYGYTF
J gene: TRBJ1-2
clone size: -
D gene: TRBD1
V gene: TRBV7-9

CDR3 DNA: TGTGCCAGCAGTGACTGGCAGGGAGTGTCCTACAATGAGCAGTTCTTC
CDR3 protein: CASSDWQGVSYNEQFF
J gene: TRBJ2-1
clone size: -
D gene: -
V gene: TRBV6-1

CDR3 DNA: TGCGCCCGCAGTCGAGAATCTACAGGCGCTCCCTACAATGAGCAGTTCTTC
CDR3 protein: CARSRESTGAPYNEQFF
J gene: TRBJ2-1
clone size: -
D gene: -
V gene: TRBV4-1

CDR3 DNA: TGCGCCAGCAGCTTCCCCAGATTACTAGCGGGGGAGGACAATGAGCAGTTCTTC
CDR3 protein: CASSFPRLLAGEDNEQFF
J gene: TRBJ2-1
clone size: -
D gene: TRBD2
V gene: TRBV5-1

CDR3 DNA: TGTGCCAGCTCTATAAACAGGGAGGTCACTGAAGCTTTCTTT
CDR3 protein: CASSINREVTEAFF
J gene: TRBJ1-1
clone size: -
D gene: -
V gene: TRBV7-9

CDR3 DNA: TGTGCCAGCGTCCTAAGACAGAACACCGGGGAGCTGTTTTTT
CDR3 protein: CASVLRQNTGELFF
J gene: TRBJ2-2
clone size: -
D gene: -
V gene: TRBV2

CDR3 DNA: TGTGCCAGCAGCTACTCACTAACAGGGATTCGAAAGACCCAGTACTTC
CDR3 protein: CASSYSLTGIRKTQYF
J gene: TRBJ2-5
clone size: -
D gene: -
V gene: TRBV11-2

CDR3 DNA: TGCGCCAGCAGCTTGAACATAGCTGGTCACAATGAGCAGTTCTTC
CDR3 protein: CASSLNIAGHNEQFF
J gene: TRBJ2-1
clone size: -
D gene: -
V gene: TRBV5-1

CDR3 DNA: TGTGCCAGCAGCGGGGGGACGGCCGGGGAGCTGTTTTTT
CDR3 protein: CASSGGTAGELFF
J gene: TRBJ2-2
clone size: few
D gene: -
V gene: TRBV7-3

CDR3 DNA: TGTGCTAGCAGCTTAGACGCCCCCGGGACAGGGCTGAACAATGAGCAGTTCTTC
CDR3 protein: CASSLDAPGTGLNNEQFF
J gene: TRBJ2-1
clone size: many
D gene: TRBD1
V gene: TRBV7-7

CDR3 DNA: TGCGCCAGCAGCCAAGAAGAAGGGGAGTTTGGAGACGATGGCTCCTACAATGAGCAGTTCTTC
CDR3 protein: CASSQEEGEFGDDGSYNEQFF
J gene: TRBJ2-1
clone size: many
D gene: -
V gene: TRBV4-1

CDR3 DNA: TGTGCCAGCAAACGCCAGGGCCTATATGGCTACACCTTC
CDR3 protein: CASKRQGLYGYTF
J gene: TRBJ1-2
clone size: -
D gene: -
V gene: TRBV2

CDR3 DNA: TGTGCCAGCAGTTACGGACAGGAAAACATTCAGTACTTC
CDR3 protein: CASSYGQENIQYF
J gene: TRBJ2-4
clone size: -
D gene: TRBD1
V gene: TRBV27

CDR3 DNA: TGTGCCAGCAGTTTAGAACAATATCAAGAGACCCAGTACTTC
CDR3 protein: CASSLEQYQETQYF
J gene: TRBJ2-5
clone size: -
D gene: -
V gene: TRBV12-3/TRBV12-4

CDR3 DNA: TGTGCCAGCTTCCCGGGGGATAGCTCCTACAATGAGCAGTTCTTC
CDR3 protein: CASFPGDSSYNEQFF
J gene: TRBJ2-1
clone size: few
D gene: -
V gene: TRBV7-3

CDR3 DNA: TGCGCCAGCAGCCACGGTGGAGGGACTGGGGCCAACGTCCTGACTTTC
CDR3 protein: CASSHGGGTGANVLTF
J gene: TRBJ2-6
clone size: few
D gene: -
V gene: TRBV4-1

CDR3 DNA: TGTGCCAGCAGTTACGGGACTAGCGGGGGGGCAGCAGATACGCAGTATTTT
CDR3 protein: CASSYGTSGGAADTQYF
J gene: TRBJ2-3
clone size: few
D gene: TRBD2
V gene: TRBV6-5

CDR3 DNA: TGTGCCAGCAGCTTGAGAGGGCCCGGCGAGACCCAGTACTTC
CDR3 protein: CASSLRGPGETQYF
J gene: TRBJ2-5
clone size: many
D gene: -
V gene: TRBV7-6

CDR3 DNA: TGTGCCAGCAGTTTAAAGGCGGGTAGCACAGATACGCAGTATTTT
CDR3 protein: CASSLKAGSTDTQYF
J gene: TRBJ2-3
clone size: -
D gene: -
V gene: TRBV12-3/TRBV12-4

CDR3 DNA: TGTGCCAGTCAAACCGGGACGGGAGCCTTCGAGCAGTACTTC
CDR3 protein: CASQTGTGAFEQYF
J gene: TRBJ2-7
clone size: -
D gene: -
V gene: TRBV19

CDR3 DNA: TGTGCCAGCAATGATGGCCGCTTCTACACCTTC
CDR3 protein: CASNDGRFYTF
J gene: TRBJ1-2
clone size: -
D gene: -
V gene: TRBV25-1

CDR3 DNA: TGTGCCAGCAGCGCTGGCATTCTTCAGCCCCAGCATTTT
CDR3 protein: CASSAGILQPQHF
J gene: TRBJ1-5
clone size: -
D gene: -
V gene: TRBV6-1

CDR3 DNA: TGTGCCAGTAGGGGACAGGACCCTTACAATGAGCAGTTCTTC
CDR3 protein: CASRGQDPYNEQFF
J gene: TRBJ2-1
clone size: -
D gene: TRBD1
V gene: TRBV19

CDR3 DNA: TGTGCCAGCAGCTTGAATACCGGGACAGGACCGCTTGAAGCTTTCTTT
CDR3 protein: CASSLNTGTGPLEAFF
J gene: TRBJ1-1
clone size: few
D gene: TRBD1
V gene: TRBV5-5

CDR3 DNA: TGTGCCAGCAGCTTAGCAGGGGGCGCAAAGACCCAGTACTTC
CDR3 protein: CASSLAGGAKTQYF
J gene: TRBJ2-5
clone size: few
D gene: TRBD1
V gene: TRBV7-8

CDR3 DNA: TGCGCCAGCAGTGAGCGGGGAGGACAGGGGATAGCGGGGAAGGAGTTCTTC
CDR3 protein: CASSERGGQGIAGKEFF
J gene: TRBJ2-1
clone size: -
D gene: -
V gene: TRBV10-2

CDR3 DNA: TGTGCCTTCCGGGGTGGCGGGGGCACAGATACGCAGTATTTT
CDR3 protein: CAFRGGGGTDTQYF
J gene: TRBJ2-3
clone size: few
D gene: -
V gene: TRBV7-9

CDR3 DNA: TGTGCCAGCACCTTAGTAAGGGCGAACAATCAGCCCCAGCATTTT
CDR3 protein: CASTLVRANNQPQHF
J gene: TRBJ1-5
clone size: -
D gene: -
V gene: TRBV6-1

CDR3 DNA: TGTGCCAGCAGCTTGGACCAGCTCTCCTACGAGCAGTACTTC
CDR3 protein: CASSLDQLSYEQYF
J gene: TRBJ2-7
clone size: few
D gene: -
V gene: TRBV5-4

CDR3 DNA: TGTGCCAGCAGTCCCCTCAGGGGGACCCTGACTGAAGCTTTCTTT
CDR3 protein: CASSPLRGTLTEAFF
J gene: TRBJ1-1
clone size: few
D gene: TRBD1
V gene: TRBV27

CDR3 DNA: TGTGCCAGTCGCGGCGGACTAGCGAGAGCCAATGAGCAGTTCTTC
CDR3 protein: CASRGGLARANEQFF
J gene: TRBJ2-1
clone size: -
D gene: TRBD2
V gene: TRBV19

CDR3 DNA: TGCGCCAGCAGCTTGGCCGAGACAGGGATTCAAGCTTTCTTT
CDR3 protein: CASSLAETGIQAFF
J gene: TRBJ1-1
clone size: -
D gene: TRBD1
V gene: TRBV5-1

CDR3 DNA: TGTGCCAGCAGTTCGGTGACAGAATTCTCTGGAAACACCATATATTTT
CDR3 protein: CASSSVTEFSGNTIYF
J gene: TRBJ1-3
clone size: -
D gene: -
V gene: TRBV28

CDR3 DNA: TGTGCCAGCAGCGCATCAGGGATCCAAGAGACCCAGTACTTC
CDR3 protein: CASSASGIQETQYF
J gene: TRBJ2-5
clone size: -
D gene: -
V gene: TRBV9

CDR3 DNA: TGTGCCAGCAGTTTAGCGGGACAGTTCTACAATGAGCAGTTCTTC
CDR3 protein: CASSLAGQFYNEQFF
J gene: TRBJ2-1
clone size: few
D gene: -
V gene: TRBV27

CDR3 DNA: TGTGCCAGCAGTTTTTCTAAAGGGTTGCTAGCGGGGAACGTCGACGAGCAGTACTTC
CDR3 protein: CASSFSKGLLAGNVDEQYF
J gene: TRBJ2-7
clone size: -
D gene: TRBD2
V gene: TRBV27

CDR3 DNA: TGTGCCACCATGGCGGCGGGGGATAGCACAGATACGCAGTATTTT
CDR3 protein: CATMAAGDSTDTQYF
J gene: TRBJ2-3
clone size: -
D gene: TRBD2
V gene: TRBV24-1

CDR3 DNA: TGTGCCAGCAGTCAGACACAGGGTCCCCAAGAGACCCAGTACTTC
CDR3 protein: CASSQTQGPQETQYF
J gene: TRBJ2-5
clone size: few
D gene: -
V gene: TRBV28